The T cell receptor (beta chain) described here comes from a study of long-term antiretroviral therapy in people with HIV. Points on this clone: Its antigen is currently unknown.

From each donor, at least one pre-ART PBMC sample and at least two post-ART PBMC samples were obtained. Per the germline V gene, CDR1 is LNHDA and CDR2 is SQIVND (reference sequence). The V and J ends lost 4 bases and 0 bases, in that order; junction bases with no gene match: 4. This CDR3 is 15 amino acids long. Findings and limits, study-wide: Although diversity increased after ART, it remained lower than in transplant donor controls. Dominant in the repertoire at all time points were clones expanded before ART. Absence of data on ART adherence, viral resistance or therapy changes was noted.

immunoSEQ v3.0 was run at survey level. Profiled with immunoSEQ multiplex PCR; TCRdb holds only in-frame clones, not every one. The profile covers about 20,000 clones, with about nine tenths appearing a single time and over 7.5% taken by the ten largest. The rearrangement links TRBV19 to TRBJ2-7; 9 positions agree with TRBD1. This receptor was obtained from a woman in her 30s with HIV. Sample: unsorted PBMCs, taken approximately 4.5 years before starting antiretroviral therapy. The CDR3 DNA sequence: TGTGCCAGTAGTACGACAGGGGGTTTCTCCTACGAGCAGTACTTC. Translated, it gives CASSTTGGFSYEQYF.